The clone carrying this T cell receptor (beta chain) was counted only a few times. What it binds is not known. The data stem from a study of T cell repertoires in cytomegalovirus infection. Study information: Peptides in the study included HLA-C-restricted and HLA-B-restricted CMV epitopes. Evidence of both CMV infection and a matching HLA type came from public TCR beta signatures. Study-level results: Adding up the frequency of public TCR beta families identified people who carried CMV plus the relevant HLA. What dominated the ex vivo response were HLA-C-restricted CMV-specific TCR beta clonotypes.

TCRdb recomputed calls from the reads with MiXCR, one row per CDR3 protein. The sample lists around 200,000 distinct CDR3 sequences, 35% to 40% occurring once. With 5 bases clipped from V and 6 bases from J, the junction kept 12 bases outside the gene matches. The germline gives CDR1 SGHTA, CDR2 FQGNSA. This CDR3 contains 16 residues. V and J are TRBV7-2 and TRBJ2-1; 8 bases line up with TRBD2. The clonotype originates from a human donor in good health (CMV status not recorded). Some clones in this sample may be carry-over from other donors' samples. Specimen: CD8+ T cells from cultured PBMCs, collected from culture after CMV antigen stimulation. The CDR3 is CASSPILAGPANEQFF. The CDR3 region has the DNA TGTGCCAGCAGCCCAATCCTAGCGGGCCCTGCCAATGAGCAGTTCTTC.